The clone carrying this TCR beta chain came up a few times. Its antigen remains unidentified. A multiplex PCR was run with 60 Vbeta primers and 13 Jbeta primers. Repertoires were generated with immunoSEQ multiplex PCR, while TCRdb's copy carries only in-frame clones and drops some. Of about 120,000 clones listed, over 6.5% are singletons. This sample was taken from a study of cytomegalovirus exposure and HLA in healthy donors. Overall study findings and caveats: In a later analysis, HLA-associated beta chains showed higher expansion and lower generation probabilities than comparable chains.

The specimen was PBMCs. The TCR originated in a woman in her thirties or forties in good health and CMV-seropositive.

This CDR3 is CASSWGVGLGGEAFF. DNA of the CDR3: TGCGCCAGCAGCTGGGGGGTGGGGCTCGGTGGTGAAGCTTTCTTT. The genes are TRBV5-1 and TRBJ1-1; D is possibly TRBD1 (5 bases). Deletions cut 3 bases from V and 7 bases from J, with 19 bases between. The CDR3 covers 15 residues. Germline V CDR1 and CDR2: SGHRS, YFSETQ.